Shown below are 16 T cell receptor beta chains from a single sample sequenced in a study of human T cells and chemical hapten exposure. Time point described: pre-sensitization, week 0. Treatment: therapeutic diphenylcyclopropenone sensitization with weekly scalp DPC. TCRdb independently ran MiXCR on the RACE reads; one entry per CDR3 protein. The sample includes about 380,000 distinct CDR3 sequences, 5% to 6.5% of them seen just once. The sequencing here drew on whole blood, taken in connection with sensitization to the hapten diphenylcyclopropenone (DPC). The receptor set was obtained from a woman between 45 and 65 years old with alopecia areata. Some clones in this sample may be carry-over from other donors' samples.

This clonotype was recorded at least ten times. V and J are TRBV12-3 or TRBV12-4 and TRBJ1-5, with 7 bases fitting TRBD1. The CDR3 length is 17 residues. The trim removed 3 bases at V and 0 bases at J, leaving 8 bases unmatched. The CDR3: CASSFVQGSYSNQPQHF. CDR3 sequence (DNA): TGTGCCAGCAGTTTCGTACAGGGGTCTTATAGCAATCAGCCCCAGCATTTT.

This clonotype was counted at least ten times. V and J are TRBV20-1 and TRBJ2-3; either TRBD1 or TRBD2 may supply D (5 bases each). CDR1 is DFQATT, CDR2 SNEGSKA, per germline (reference sequence). The CDR3 runs to 15 residues. The germline V and J ends were trimmed by 0 bases and 0 bases, with 10 bases remaining between them. The CDR3 reads CSAREGRASTDTQYF. For the CDR3, the DNA is TGCAGTGCTAGAGAGGGGCGGGCTAGCACAGATACGCAGTATTTT.

This clonotype was found many times. This chain joins TRBV5-1 and TRBJ2-1, with D tentatively TRBD2 (6 bases). Trimming left V 4 bases short and J 10 bases short, with 21 bases between. CDR1 is SGHRS and CDR2 is YFSETQ in the germline V gene. CDR3 length: 15 amino acids. The CDR3 loop is CASSPESGPQREQFF. The CDR3 DNA follows: TGCGCCAGCAGCCCGGAGAGCGGGCCCCAACGAGAGCAGTTCTTC.

In this sample, this clonotype turned up a few times. The chain carries TRBV29-1 and TRBJ1-2; D may be TRBD1 (5 bases). Germline CDR1 and CDR2: SQVTM and ANQGSEA. V dropped 3 bases and J dropped 4 bases, with 18 bases sitting between them. The CDR3 sequence is 15 residues long. CDR3 coding DNA: TGCAGCGTTGAGCCAGACAGTTCGGGGTTCTATGGCTACACCTTC. Residues: CSVEPDSSGFYGYTF.

CDR3 protein: CASSQVGGNYGYTF. CDR3 nucleotides: TGTGCCAGCAGCCAAGTAGGAGGGAACTATGGCTACACCTTC. J is TRBJ1-2 and V is TRBV3-1; no firm D call. Deletions cut 1 base from V and 2 bases from J, with 8 bases between. This CDR3 has 14 amino acids. Per germline, CDR1 LGHDT and CDR2 YNNKEL (reference sequence).

In its sample, this clonotype was seen many times. V usage is TRBV28 and J usage is TRBJ2-3; the match to TRBD1 covers 8 bases. CDR1 and CDR2 (germline): MDHEN, SYDVKM. V was pared by 4 bases and J by 1 base, with 7 bases of the junction left unmatched. The CDR3 has 16 amino acids. The CDR3, as DNA: TGTGCCAGCAGTTCCCCCCCCAGGGGGCGCACAGATACGCAGTATTTT. This sequence encodes CASSSPPRGRTDTQYF.

This clonotype was counted ten times or more. The chain is built from TRBV20-1 and TRBJ2-1; 10 nucleotides align to TRBD2. V shed 1 base, J shed 3 bases, and the junction held 6 bases outside the gene matches. The CDR3 has 16 amino acids. Germline V gene sequence: CDR1 DFQATT, CDR2 SNEGSKA (reference sequence). The CDR3 protein is CSARGLLAGGYNEQFF. CDR3 nucleotide sequence: TGCAGTGCTAGAGGCCTATTAGCGGGAGGCTACAATGAGCAGTTCTTC.

This clonotype has at least ten counts. V usage is TRBV5-1 and J usage is TRBJ1-1; D is ambiguous. CDR1 is SGHRS, CDR2 YFSETQ, per germline. Trimming cost V 0 bases and J 4 bases, with 10 bases left between them. This CDR3 is built from 14 residues. The CDR3 spells CASSLESSSTEAFF. CDR3 DNA: TGCGCCAGCAGCTTGGAGAGCTCGAGCACTGAAGCTTTCTTT. Full variable domain (rest looked up from reference TRBV5-1 and TRBJ1-1): KAGVTQTPRYLIKTRGQQVTLSCSPISGHRSVSWYQQTPGQGLQFLFEYFSETQRNKGNFPGRFSGRQFSNSRSEMNVSTLELGDSALYLCASSLESSSTEAFFGQGTRLTVV.

This clonotype appeared many times. The chain carries TRBV10-3 and TRBJ2-1; TRBD2 agrees at 7 bases. Germline V gene lookup returns CDR1 ENHRY and CDR2 SYGVKD. This CDR3 comprises 16 residues. The V segment lost 0 bases and the J segment 8 bases; nucleotides outside the gene matches: 10. This CDR3 is CAISESPGGILHEQFF. The CDR3 DNA reads TGTGCCATCAGTGAGTCCCCGGGAGGCATTCTACATGAGCAGTTCTTC.

This clonotype was observed many times. The chain has TRBV2 and TRBJ2-3, with D unresolved. The CDR3 extends over 12 amino acids. Germline V gives CDR1 SNHLY, CDR2 FYNNEI. The V and J ends lost 4 bases and 5 bases respectively, with 7 bases between them. CDR3 protein: CASSVLEDTQYF. For the CDR3, the DNA is TGTGCCAGCAGTGTTCTGGAAGATACGCAGTATTTT.

This rearrangement joins TRBV9 to TRBJ2-3, with D perhaps TRBD2 (5 bases). CDR3 length: 16 residues. The V end lost 2 bases, the J end lost 2 bases, and 15 bases lay between the germline ends. From germline, CDR1 is SGDLS and CDR2 YYNGEE. CDR3 in amino acids: CASSVGWTGVTDTQYF. The DNA of the CDR3 is TGTGCCAGCAGCGTGGGATGGACTGGGGTCACAGATACGCAGTATTTT.

At least ten counts were recorded for this clonotype. V is TRBV7-9 and J is TRBJ2-2; TRBD1 matches 7 bases. Germline V gene sequence: CDR1 SEHNR, CDR2 FQNEAQ (reference sequence). The J segment lost 1 base and the V segment lost 7 bases, leaving 3 bases of the junction unmatched. The CDR3 consists of 14 residues. The CDR3 DNA sequence: TGTGCCAGCACCACAGGGGTGAACACCGGGGAGCTGTTTTTT. It specifies CASTTGVNTGELFF.

This chain's CDR3 is CATPREGAHEQFF. The CDR3 DNA reads TGTGCCACCCCAAGGGAGGGTGCGCATGAGCAGTTCTTC. The chain employs TRBV7-6 and TRBJ2-1; TRBD2 aligns across 7 bases. Germline CDR1 and CDR2: SGHVS and FNYEAQ. CDR3 length equals 13 residues. V lost 10 bases and J lost 8; bases outside the gene matches: 11.

This clonotype was counted ten times or more. The rearrangement links TRBV6-5 to TRBJ2-3, with TRBD2 matching over 10 bases. This CDR3 is 19 amino acids long. Germline V gene lookup returns CDR1 MNHEY and CDR2 SVGAGI. V gave up 3 bases and J gave up 2 bases; unmatched junction bases: 14. CDR3 region: CASSYDPAGGPMNTDTQYF. The CDR3 coding sequence is TGTGCCAGCAGTTATGACCCAGCGGGAGGGCCGATGAACACAGATACGCAGTATTTT.

The V and J genes are TRBV28 and TRBJ1-4; 9 bases line up with TRBD1. CDR3 length: 21 residues. The V gene's germline CDR1 is MDHEN and CDR2 SYDVKM. Losses at the gene ends were 5 bases for V and 0 bases for J; bases not matched to a gene: 19. The CDR3 coding sequence is TGTGCCAGCAGTCAACCGCCCTGGACAGGGGAAGGTGGAGCAACTAATGAAAAACTGTTTTTT. Amino acids: CASSQPPWTGEGGATNEKLFF.

As for this clonotype: A read error may produce the germline difference seen at one junction end. The V call is TRBV12-3 or TRBV12-4, the J call TRBJ1-3; D gene ambiguous. The CDR3 is 11 amino acids. The CDR3 loop reads CASTTMALLDF. The CDR3 DNA reads TGTGCCAGCACTACGATGGCCCTATTAGATTTT.